The clone carrying this T cell receptor (beta chain) has only one observation. Generated by immunoSEQ multiplex PCR, the TCRdb table keeps only in-frame clones and is missing some. Among 65,000 to 80,000 clones, 65% to 90% were seen once, and the ten largest hold 1.9%. This sample was taken from a study of OX40 agonist ivuxolimab in advanced cancers. Trimming removed 2 bases from V and 3 bases from J, with 9 bases in between. The germline CDR1 and CDR2 sequences are SGHAT and FQNNGV. The CDR3 runs 14 residues. Sequencing was performed on CD4+ or CD8+ T cells sorted from blood, taken in a trial of the OX40 agonist ivuxolimab. The rearrangement links TRBV11-2 to TRBJ2-3; TRBD2 might be the D (5 bases). This receptor was obtained from an adult with an advanced solid tumor such as melanoma, head and neck, liver or kidney cancer. This CDR3 reads CASSLRPGTDTQYF. The CDR3 DNA reads TGTGCCAGCAGCTTAAGGCCGGGAACAGATACGCAGTATTTT.